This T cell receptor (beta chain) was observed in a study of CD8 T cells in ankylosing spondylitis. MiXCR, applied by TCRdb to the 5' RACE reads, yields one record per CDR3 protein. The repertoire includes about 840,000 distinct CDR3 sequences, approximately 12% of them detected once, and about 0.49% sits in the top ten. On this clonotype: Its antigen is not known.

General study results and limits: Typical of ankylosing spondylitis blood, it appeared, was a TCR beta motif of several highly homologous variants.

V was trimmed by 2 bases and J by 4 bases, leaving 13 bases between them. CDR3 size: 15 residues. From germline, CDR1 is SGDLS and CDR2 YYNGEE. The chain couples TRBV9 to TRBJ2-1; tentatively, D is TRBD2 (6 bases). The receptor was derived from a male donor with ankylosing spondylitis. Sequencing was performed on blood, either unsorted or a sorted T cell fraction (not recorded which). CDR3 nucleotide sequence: TGTGCCAGCAGCGTGGGTGGAGGGACTTACAATGAGCAGTTCTTC. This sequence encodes CASSVGGGTYNEQFF.